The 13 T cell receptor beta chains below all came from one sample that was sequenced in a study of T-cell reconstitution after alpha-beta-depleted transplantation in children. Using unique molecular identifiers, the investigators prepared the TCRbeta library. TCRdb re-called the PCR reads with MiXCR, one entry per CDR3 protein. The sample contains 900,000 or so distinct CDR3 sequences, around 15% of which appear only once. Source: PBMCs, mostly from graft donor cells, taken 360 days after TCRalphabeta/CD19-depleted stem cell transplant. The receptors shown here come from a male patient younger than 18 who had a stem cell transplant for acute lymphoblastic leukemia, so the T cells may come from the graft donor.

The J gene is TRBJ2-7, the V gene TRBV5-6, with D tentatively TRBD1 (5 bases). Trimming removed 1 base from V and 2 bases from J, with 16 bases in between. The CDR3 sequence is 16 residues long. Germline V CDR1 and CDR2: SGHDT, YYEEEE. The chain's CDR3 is CASSLYVAVRAYEQYF. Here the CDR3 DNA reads TGTGCCAGCAGCTTGTACGTCGCGGTCAGGGCCTACGAGCAGTACTTC.

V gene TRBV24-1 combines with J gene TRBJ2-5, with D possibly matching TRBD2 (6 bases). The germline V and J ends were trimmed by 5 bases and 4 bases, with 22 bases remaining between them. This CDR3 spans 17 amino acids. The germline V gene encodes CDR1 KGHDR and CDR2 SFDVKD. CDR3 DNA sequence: TGTGCCACCAGTGGGGGGGTACTAGCCGGGAGCCGAGAGACCCAGTACTTC. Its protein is CATSGGVLAGSRETQYF.

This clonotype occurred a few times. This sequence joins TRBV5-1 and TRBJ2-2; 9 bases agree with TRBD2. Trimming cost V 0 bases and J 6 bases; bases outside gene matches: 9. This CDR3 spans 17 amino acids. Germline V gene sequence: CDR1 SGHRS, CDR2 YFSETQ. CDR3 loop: CASSLGWREGHPGELFF. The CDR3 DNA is TGCGCCAGCAGCTTGGGCTGGCGGGAGGGCCATCCCGGGGAGCTGTTTTTT.

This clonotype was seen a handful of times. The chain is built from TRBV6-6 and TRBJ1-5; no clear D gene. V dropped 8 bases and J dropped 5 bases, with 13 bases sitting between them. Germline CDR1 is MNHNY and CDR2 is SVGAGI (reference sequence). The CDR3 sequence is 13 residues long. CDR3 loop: CASYKVLDQPQHF. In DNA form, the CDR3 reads TGTGCCAGCTATAAGGTTTTAGATCAGCCCCAGCATTTT.

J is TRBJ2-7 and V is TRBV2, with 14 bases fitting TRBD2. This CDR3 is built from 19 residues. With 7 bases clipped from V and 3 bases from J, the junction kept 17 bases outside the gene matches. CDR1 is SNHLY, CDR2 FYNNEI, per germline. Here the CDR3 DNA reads TGTGCCAGCACCCCTAGGGGACTAGCGGGAGTTAATATGGGCTACGAGCAGTACTTC. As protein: CASTPRGLAGVNMGYEQYF.

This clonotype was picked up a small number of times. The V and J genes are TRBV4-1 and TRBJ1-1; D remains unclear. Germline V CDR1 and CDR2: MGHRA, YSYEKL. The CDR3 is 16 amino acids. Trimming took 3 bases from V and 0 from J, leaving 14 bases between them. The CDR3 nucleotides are TGCGCCAGCAGCCATAAAGGTACCTCCATGAACACTGAAGCTTTCTTT. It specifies CASSHKGTSMNTEAFF.

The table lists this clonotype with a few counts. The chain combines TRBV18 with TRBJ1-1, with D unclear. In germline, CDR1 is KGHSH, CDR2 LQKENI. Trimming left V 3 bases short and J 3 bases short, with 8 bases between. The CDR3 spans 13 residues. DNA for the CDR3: TGTGCCAGCTCACCCGGGCGAGACACTGAAGCTTTCTTT. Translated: CASSPGRDTEAFF.

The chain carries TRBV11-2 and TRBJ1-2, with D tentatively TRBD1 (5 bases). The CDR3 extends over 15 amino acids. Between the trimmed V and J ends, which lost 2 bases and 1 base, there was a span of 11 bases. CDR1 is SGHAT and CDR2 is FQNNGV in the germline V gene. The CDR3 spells CASSLLAGNNYGYTF. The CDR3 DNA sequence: TGTGCCAGCAGCTTACTAGCAGGGAATAACTATGGCTACACCTTC.

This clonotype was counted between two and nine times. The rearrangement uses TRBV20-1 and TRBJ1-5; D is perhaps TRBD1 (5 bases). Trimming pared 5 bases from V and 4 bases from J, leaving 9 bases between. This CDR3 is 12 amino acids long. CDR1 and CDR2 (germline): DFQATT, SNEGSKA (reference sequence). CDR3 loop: CSAFRANQPQHF. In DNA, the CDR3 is TGCAGTGCTTTCAGGGCTAATCAGCCCCAGCATTTT.

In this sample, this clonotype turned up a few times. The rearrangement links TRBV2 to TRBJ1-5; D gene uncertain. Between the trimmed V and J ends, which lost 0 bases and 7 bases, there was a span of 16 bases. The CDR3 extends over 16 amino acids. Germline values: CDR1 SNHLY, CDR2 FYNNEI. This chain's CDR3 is CASSEAPRGPGQPQHF. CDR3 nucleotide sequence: TGTGCCAGCAGTGAAGCGCCCCGAGGCCCGGGGCAGCCCCAGCATTTT. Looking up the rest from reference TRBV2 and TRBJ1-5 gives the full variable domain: EPEVTQTPSHQVTQMGQEVILRCVPISNHLYFYWYRQILGQKVEFLVSFYNNEISEKSEIFDDQFSVERPDGSNFTLKIRSTKLEDSAMYFCASSEAPRGPGQPQHFGDGTRLSIL.

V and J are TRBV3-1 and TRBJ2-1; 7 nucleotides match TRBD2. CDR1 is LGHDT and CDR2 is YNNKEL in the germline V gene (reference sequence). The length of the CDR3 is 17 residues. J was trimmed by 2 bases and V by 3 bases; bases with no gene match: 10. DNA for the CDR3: TGTGCCAGCAGCCACAGTATGAGGACTAGTGCCTACAATGAGCAGTTCTTC. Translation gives CASSHSMRTSAYNEQFF.

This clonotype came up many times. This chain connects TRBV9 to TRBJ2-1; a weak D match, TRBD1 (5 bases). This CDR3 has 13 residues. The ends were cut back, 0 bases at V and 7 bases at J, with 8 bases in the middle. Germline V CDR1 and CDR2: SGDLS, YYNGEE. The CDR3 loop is CASSVGQLNEQFF. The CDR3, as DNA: TGTGCCAGCAGCGTAGGACAGCTGAATGAGCAGTTCTTC.

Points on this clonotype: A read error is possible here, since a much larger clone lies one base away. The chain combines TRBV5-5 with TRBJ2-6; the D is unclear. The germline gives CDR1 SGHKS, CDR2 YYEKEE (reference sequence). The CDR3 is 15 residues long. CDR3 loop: CVSSLFGSGANVLTF. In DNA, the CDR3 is TGTGTCAGCAGCTTGTTTGGCTCTGGGGCCAACGTCCTGACTTTC.